Included here is one T cell receptor beta chain sequence, with context. Its cognate antigen has yet to be identified. One base away there is no much larger clone; base qualities are not given. Whole blood was collected in K2EDTA tubes by collaborating institutions according to the institutions' own protocols. For TCRbeta analysis, collaborators shipped samples in one of three forms: frozen whole blood, isolated PBMCs, or DNA extracted from either of those sample types. The data derive from a study of blood T cell repertoires in COVID-19 (dated by TCRdb to the early 2020s). Notes on the research overall: Samples from collaborators originated in the United States, Italy and Spain and spanned both the acute and convalescent phases of COVID-19. The sample metadata nearly always contained a de-identified subject ID, COVID-19 status, age in years and sex. Where available, HLA class I and class II types were taken from metadata supplied by the sample provider and were not determined by assay-based typing. The prospective study material was composed of cDNA or gDNA derived from T cells, B-cell-depleted T cells, or PBMCs. Samples came from the ongoing ImmuneRACE study (first 160 participants) plus 1,254 subjects from 6 global collaborators. The repertoires were made available in a free public database intended to serve as a resource for research on the immune response to SARS-CoV-2. Deeply sampled blood TCRbeta repertoires from subjects exposed to, actively infected with, or recovered from COVID-19 were included in the dataset.

The immunoSEQ Assay, a bias-controlled multiplex PCR, was used to amplify TCRbeta CDR3 regions from genomic DNA. As for the original processing: Nucleated cell counts per sample were estimated from amplification of reference gene primers within the assay. To quantify the absolute abundance of each unique TCRbeta CDR3 rearrangement, sequence reads were collapsed and filtered. For each sample, productive Simpson clonality was calculated as the square root of Simpson's diversity index over productive rearrangements. This is the immuneACCESS table as TCRdb keeps it, with only in-frame sequences that have V and J called. A part of the clones is gone; compared with another copy, unresolved V genes explain less than half, and the rest is unexplained. D and trimming come from the DNA, and the V and J calls and clone size come from that table. The sample table records under 250,000 clones; 84% of these occur just once. The top ten clonotypes cover 7.6% of the sample.

The CDR3 has 16 amino acids, counting the end cysteine and phenylalanine. This entry keeps only the CDR3 DNA: 48 bases, framed from base 1. The germline V gene gives CDR1 as SGHVS and CDR2 as FNYEAQ. At the junction V is shortened by 1 base and J by 0 bases, with 9 bases in between. What the authors observed across the whole study: The amount of clinical and demographic metadata varied by source and participant and was provided uncurated.

The sequence came from a woman aged 50 to 60 with active or convalescent COVID-19. Sequenced: peripheral blood. The chain links TRBV7-6 with TRBJ1-4; TRBD1 could be the D gene, as 6 bases match. CDR3 loop: CASSLGTAATNEKLFF. The nucleotide sequence is given as TGTGCCAGCAGCTTAGGGACAGCTGCAACTAATGAAAAACTGTTTTTT.